This TCR beta chain was sequenced during a study of blood T cell repertoires in COVID-19. Looking at the study overall: Collection of acute and convalescent COVID-19 samples took place in the United States, Italy and Spain. T cells, B-cell-depleted T cells, or PBMCs supplied cDNA or gDNA.

Per the original methods: Cell counts per sample came from amplifying reference gene primers. Only in-frame clones appear in the TCRdb table, and some are missing; sequencing was by immunoSEQ multiplex PCR. Clone size and the V and J calls come from that table; the DNA yielded D and trimming. The data contain 73,000 or so clones, about 91% of them singletons. The CDR3 loop spans 18 amino acids. Germline V gene sequence: CDR1 LGHNA, CDR2 YNFKEQ. The V gene end was trimmed by 1 base and the J gene end by 6 bases; junction bases not matched to a gene: 10. The sequence was collected from a human donor with active COVID-19. The donor label of this sample is uncertain. The chain has TRBV4-2 and TRBJ2-2; 11 bases are a match to TRBD2. Sequenced input: peripheral blood. The CDR3: CASSQAGLAGGTAGELFF. The CDR3 DNA is TGTGCCAGCAGCCAAGCCGGGCTAGCGGGAGGAACGGCCGGGGAGCTGTTTTTT.